These 10 T cell receptor gamma chains were all obtained from the same sample, sequenced in a study of Vδ1+ human thymocytes. Sequences come from RNA converted to cDNA by reverse transcription. Multiplex PCR used pooled V-gene forward primers and a constant-region reverse primer to amplify CDR3s. TCRdb used CATT to re-call clones from the multiplex PCR reads. Of 25,000 to 35,000 gamma-chain clones listed, more than 15% are singletons. The study, taken as a whole, reports: In the thymus, TRG and TRD repertoires looked highly polyclonal with Gaussian CDR3 lengths.

For these receptors, no antigen is known. Material for sequencing was Vdelta1+ gamma-delta thymocytes from the thymus. Regarding subset: FACS-sorted CD3+ TCRalphabeta- TCRVdelta1+ TCRVdelta2- thymocytes. The receptors originated from a boy younger than two who had congenital heart surgery.

This clone was picked up a small number of times. This may arise from a read error, as a much more abundant clone is one base away. In the same sample, other DNA sequences code for this CDR3. V is TRGV5 and J is TRGJ1 or TRGJ2. Germline V gives CDR1 VINAFY, CDR2 YDVSNSKD. The CDR3 loop spans 13 amino acids. V gave up 0 bases and J gave up 7 bases; unmatched junction bases: 6. CDR3 coding DNA: TGTGCCACCTGGGACAGGCCGCACTATAAGAAACTCTTT. It yields the protein CATWDRPHYKKLF.

This chain links TRGV3 with TRGJ1 or TRGJ2. V shed 3 bases, J shed 3 bases, and the junction held 8 bases outside the gene matches. CDR1 and CDR2 from the germline V gene are VTNTFY and YDVSTARD (reference sequence). The CDR3 loop spans 14 amino acids. The CDR3 DNA is TGTGCCACCTGGGACCGATTCTCTTATTATAAGAAACTCTTT. It specifies CATWDRFSYYKKLF.

The chain is built from TRGV5 and TRGJ1 or TRGJ2. Unmatched junction bases numbered 10, after V lost 3 bases and J lost 5 bases. CDR3 length: 14 residues. Germline CDR1 reads VINAFY; CDR2 reads YDVSNSKD. The CDR3 DNA follows: TGTGCCACCTGGGACGGGCCTTATCATTATAAGAAACTCTTT. Translating it yields CATWDGPYHYKKLF.

The rearrangement joins TRGV9 to TRGJ1 or TRGJ2. The germline V gene has CDR1 GITISATS and CDR2 ISYDGTV (reference sequence). The ends lost 3 bases at V and 0 bases at J; junction bases unmatched: 5. The CDR3 is 14 residues long. CDR3 nucleotides: TGTGCCTTGTGGGAGCAATCGAATTATTATAAGAAACTCTTT. Translation gives CALWEQSNYYKKLF.

This clone has just a few counts. The chain couples TRGV2 to TRGJ1 or TRGJ2. The V and J ends lost 5 bases and 1 base, in that order; junction bases with no gene match: 2. CDR3 length: 12 amino acids. Germline V gene sequence: CDR1 EGSNGY, CDR2 YDSYNSKV. The CDR3 is CATWVNYYKKLF. Here the CDR3 DNA reads TGTGCCACCTGGGTTAATTATTATAAGAAACTCTTT.

This clone was found a few times. V and J are TRGV4 and TRGJ1 or TRGJ2. J was trimmed by 2 bases and V by 0 bases; bases with no gene match: 10. The CDR3 has 16 amino acids. Germline loops: CDR1 EGSTGY, CDR2 YDSYTSSV. CDR3 protein: CATWDGVFPDYYKKLF. CDR3 nucleotide sequence: TGTGCCACCTGGGATGGGGTCTTCCCAGATTATTATAAGAAACTCTTT.

This clone has just a few counts. The sample carries other DNA sequences with the same CDR3. The chain combines TRGV5 with TRGJ1 or TRGJ2. Trimming took 3 bases from V and 3 from J; bases not matched to a gene: 5. The CDR3 has 13 residues. CDR1 is VINAFY and CDR2 is YDVSNSKD in the germline V gene. Written as DNA, the CDR3 is TGTGCCACCTGGGACCTACCTTATTATAAGAAACTCTTT. The encoded protein is CATWDLPYYKKLF.

Concerning this clone: A much more abundant neighbour one base away suggests this may be a read error. The chain uses TRGV9 and TRGJ1 or TRGJ2. J gave up 11 bases and V 0 bases, and 4 bases lay outside the gene matches. This CDR3 has 11 residues. Germline lookup yields CDR1 GITISATS and CDR2 ISYDGTV (reference sequence). CDR3 sequence (DNA): TGTGCCTTGTGGGAGGTGGATCAGAAACTCTTT. Translating it yields CALWEVDQKLF.

This clone was seen more than once but under ten times. The V and J genes are TRGV4 and TRGJ1 or TRGJ2. The germline V gene has CDR1 EGSTGY and CDR2 YDSYTSSV. The CDR3 runs to 13 residues. With V trimmed by 2 bases and J by 6 bases, 7 bases remained unmatched. CDR3 coding DNA: TGTGCCACCTGGGATGTCGAAAGTTATAAGAAACTCTTT. Translated, it gives CATWDVESYKKLF.

In its sample, this clone was seen a few times. V and J are TRGV5 and TRGJ1 or TRGJ2. CDR1 and CDR2 from the germline V gene are VINAFY and YDVSNSKD. The V segment lost 3 bases and the J segment 4 bases; nucleotides outside the gene matches: 9. The CDR3 runs 14 residues. The CDR3 loop reads CATWDGLAYYKKLF. The CDR3 region has the DNA TGTGCCACCTGGGACGGACTGGCCTATTATAAGAAACTCTTT.